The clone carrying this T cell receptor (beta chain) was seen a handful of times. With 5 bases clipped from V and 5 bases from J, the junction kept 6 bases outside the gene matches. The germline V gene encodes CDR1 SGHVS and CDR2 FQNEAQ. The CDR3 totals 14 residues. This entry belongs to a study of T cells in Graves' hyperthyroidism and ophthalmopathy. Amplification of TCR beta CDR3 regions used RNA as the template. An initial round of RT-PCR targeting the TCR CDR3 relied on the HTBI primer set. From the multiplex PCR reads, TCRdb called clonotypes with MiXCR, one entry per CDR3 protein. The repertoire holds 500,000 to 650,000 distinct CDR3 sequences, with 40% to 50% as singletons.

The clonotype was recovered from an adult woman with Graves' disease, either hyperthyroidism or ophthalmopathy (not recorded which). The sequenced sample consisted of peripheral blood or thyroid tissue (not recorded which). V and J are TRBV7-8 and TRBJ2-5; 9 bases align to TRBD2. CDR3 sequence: CASSPGLALETQYF. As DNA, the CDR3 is TGTGCCAGCAGCCCGGGACTAGCATTGGAGACCCAGTACTTC. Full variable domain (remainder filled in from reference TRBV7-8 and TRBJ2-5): GAGVSQSPRYKVAKRGQDVALRCDPISGHVSLFWYQQALGQGPEFLTYFQNEAQLDKSGLPSDRFFAERPEGSVSTLKIQRTQQEDSAVYLCASSPGLALETQYFGPGTRLLVL.